Relative to its sample, the clone carrying this T cell receptor beta chain is medium-sized. Its target is unknown. Generation of bulk TCR libraries relied on previously described methods and listed TCR primers. TCRdb re-analysed the PCR reads in MiXCR, keeping a single row per CDR3 protein. The data contain more than 8,000 distinct CDR3 sequences, about a fifth of them singletons. This entry is derived from a study of molecular identifiers for immune sequencing clone quantification. General observations from the study: Spike-in Jurkat TCR RNA from a single cell reportedly registered among one million naive cells. For effector cells, clones above 20 RNA copies held over 99% of molecules; for naive cells, under 1%.

The germline V and J ends were trimmed by 0 bases and 2 bases, with 13 bases remaining between them. CDR3 length: 16 amino acids. CDR1 is SGHDT and CDR2 is YYEEEE in the germline V gene. The sequence was collected from a human donor in good health. Some libraries in this study had Jurkat cell RNA spiked in. Sequenced input: naive CD8+ T cells from blood, with Jurkat cell RNA spiked in. Subset in this sample: FACS-sorted CD8+CD4-CCR7+CD45RA+ naive T cells. The V gene is TRBV5-6, the J gene TRBJ2-3; a possible D gene is TRBD1 (6 bases). As DNA, the CDR3 is TGTGCCAGCAGCTTGGATCTACAGGGTTACACAGATACGCAGTATTTT. Residues: CASSLDLQGYTDTQYF.